Each of the 21 T cell receptor beta chains below was sequenced from the same sample in a study of blood T cells in healthy people across ages. Combining a sample-barcoded 5' primer with a J-beta primer mix, a second PCR ran for about 7 to 12 cycles. TCRdb reprocessed the 5' RACE reads with MiXCR, giving one entry per CDR3 protein. In the table there are around 1,700,000 distinct CDR3 sequences, under 30% of which are singletons. Material for sequencing was blood. These receptors were taken from a woman aged 25 to 45 in good health.

In this sample, this clonotype turned up a few times. The chain is built from TRBV20-1 and TRBJ2-5, with D possibly matching TRBD1 (7 bases). Germline CDR1 is DFQATT and CDR2 is SNEGSKA (reference sequence). The CDR3 sequence is 13 residues long. CDR3 sequence: CGLRQGGGETQYF. The DNA of the CDR3 is TGCGGGTTAAGGCAGGGGGGAGGAGAGACCCAGTACTTC.

In DNA form, the CDR3 reads TGCGCCAGCAGCGACGGACAGGGGTACTCCTACGAGCAGTACTTC. It specifies CASSDGQGYSYEQYF. The rearrangement links TRBV5-1 to TRBJ2-7, with 9 bases matching TRBD1. Germline-derived CDR1 and CDR2 are SGHRS and YFSETQ. This CDR3 spans 15 amino acids. V lost 4 bases, J lost 0 bases, and 5 bases stayed unmatched.

This clonotype was seen a handful of times. The chain links TRBV4-1 to TRBJ2-7; possibly TRBD1 or TRBD2 for D (5 bases each). The CDR3 length is 16 residues. The V end was cut by 1 base, the J end by 2 bases, with 15 bases between. Germline V CDR1 and CDR2: MGHRA, YSYEKL. Here the CDR3 reads CASSQGRGASTYEQYF. The CDR3 region has the DNA TGCGCCAGCAGCCAAGGGAGAGGGGCGTCGACCTACGAGCAGTACTTC.

The gene calls are TRBV12-3 or TRBV12-4 and TRBJ1-2, with a tentative D call TRBD1 (5 bases). The CDR3 is 17 amino acids. V was shortened by 6 bases and J by 4 bases, with 24 bases between the two germline ends. The CDR3, as DNA: TGTGCCAGCAGCCAGGGAATAGGGTCCCCACTGGGCTATGGCTACACCTTC. Translating it yields CASSQGIGSPLGYGYTF.

This clonotype was seen ten or more times. V is TRBV20-1 and J is TRBJ2-7; 10 nucleotides align to TRBD2. The CDR3 runs 19 residues. J was trimmed by 5 bases and V by 0 bases; bases with no gene match: 19. CDR1 is DFQATT and CDR2 is SNEGSKA in the germline V gene (reference sequence). The CDR3 spells CSARDGGLAGVGPMDEQYF. CDR3 DNA: TGCAGTGCTAGAGATGGGGGCCTAGCGGGAGTAGGGCCTATGGACGAGCAGTACTTC.

This clonotype was observed a few times. The chain combines TRBV20-1 with TRBJ1-2; no firm D call. Germline assignment: CDR1 DFQATT and CDR2 SNEGSKA (reference sequence). Trimming stripped 5 bases from V and 8 bases from J, with 15 bases between. This CDR3 contains 12 residues. The CDR3 sequence is CSARSAWPGYTF. The CDR3 nucleotides read TGCAGTGCTCGGTCAGCGTGGCCGGGCTACACCTTC.

This clonotype showed up just a few times. The rearrangement links TRBV7-9 to TRBJ2-1; D call uncertain. There are 11 residues in the CDR3. Germline V gene data show CDR1 as SEHNR and CDR2 as FQNEAQ (reference sequence). V was pared by 7 bases and J by 8 bases, with 9 bases between. The CDR3 region is CASTPGDEQFF. The CDR3 DNA reads as TGTGCCAGCACACCAGGCGATGAGCAGTTCTTC.

This clonotype was detected a few times. This chain connects TRBV27 to TRBJ2-2; TRBD2 is a possible D gene (5 bases). Germline V gives CDR1 MNHEY, CDR2 SMNVEV (reference sequence). Trimming shortened V by 5 bases and J by 2 bases, and 18 bases separated the two germline ends. The CDR3 has 17 amino acids. In DNA form, the CDR3 reads TGTGCCAGCAGTCTCTTCTCGAGGGTACCTAACACCGGGGAGCTGTTTTTT. Translation: CASSLFSRVPNTGELFF.

The sample holds a few counts of this clonotype. This chain joins TRBV5-1 and TRBJ1-2; possibly TRBD1 for D (6 bases). The CDR3 has 14 amino acids. Germline V lookup: CDR1 SGHRS, CDR2 YFSETQ. The V gene lost 3 bases and the J gene lost 9 bases, with 18 bases spanning the gap. CDR3 protein: CASSSGTNPSSYTF. The CDR3 nucleotides are TGCGCCAGCAGCTCCGGGACAAACCCTTCTAGCTACACCTTC.

Ten or more counts support this clonotype. V and J are TRBV20-1 and TRBJ2-7; possible D gene TRBD2, 5 bases. Between the trimmed V and J ends, which lost 6 bases and 2 bases, there was a span of 17 bases. The CDR3 consists of 14 residues. Looked up from germline, CDR1 is DFQATT and CDR2 is SNEGSKA (reference sequence). CDR3 in amino acids: CSAASGLLTYEQYF. CDR3 bases: TGCAGTGCCGCATCTGGACTGCTTACCTACGAGCAGTACTTC.

This clonotype was counted many times. The V gene is TRBV27, the J gene TRBJ2-7, with TRBD1 matching 10 bases. Looked up from germline, CDR1 is MNHEY and CDR2 is SMNVEV (reference sequence). V was pared by 8 bases and J by 2 bases, with 6 bases of the junction left unmatched. The CDR3 length is 14 residues. CDR3 loop: CASGRTGGTYEQYF. As DNA, the CDR3 is TGTGCCAGCGGGAGGACAGGGGGGACCTACGAGCAGTACTTC.

The chain combines TRBV24-1 with TRBJ2-2, with D unclear. The germline V gene has CDR1 KGHDR and CDR2 SFDVKD. There are 13 residues in the CDR3. Trimming took 3 bases from V and 3 from J, leaving 4 bases between them. CDR3 loop: CATSDRYTGELFF. CDR3 DNA sequence: TGTGCCACCAGTGATCGGTACACCGGGGAGCTGTTTTTT.

This clonotype was counted only a few times. The chain joins TRBV13 to TRBJ2-1; D remains unclear. Germline assignment: CDR1 PRHDT and CDR2 FYEKMQ (reference sequence). V lost 1 base to trimming and J lost 2 bases, with 9 bases between them. There are 15 residues in the CDR3. CDR3 region: CASSLERATYNEQFF. Written as DNA, the CDR3 is TGTGCCAGCAGCTTAGAACGGGCCACCTACAATGAGCAGTTCTTC.

This clonotype showed up just once. This chain connects TRBV6-6 to TRBJ2-1, with a weak D call TRBD2 (7 bases). The germline V gene has CDR1 MNHNY and CDR2 SVGAGI (reference sequence). The CDR3 runs 13 residues. Here the CDR3 DNA reads TGTGTCAGTAGGGGGGGGTCCTACAATGAGCAGTTCTTC. Translating gives CVSRGGSYNEQFF.

The chain is built from TRBV11-2 and TRBJ1-4; D remains ambiguous. The germline gives CDR1 SGHAT, CDR2 FQNNGV. Trimming removed 5 bases from V and 3 bases from J, with 16 bases in between. This CDR3 has 16 amino acids. CDR3 coding DNA: TGTGCCAGCAGCACCGGACGGTGGGGATCTAATGAAAAACTGTTTTTT. It translates to CASSTGRWGSNEKLFF.

This clonotype was detected a few times. V is TRBV10-3 and J is TRBJ2-5, with 14 bases aligning to TRBD2. This CDR3 contains 21 residues. From germline, CDR1 is ENHRY and CDR2 SYGVKD. The V gene end was trimmed by 4 bases and the J gene end by 1 base; junction bases not matched to a gene: 17. The CDR3 sequence is CAISVESGTSGSSYLQETQYF. The CDR3 region has the DNA TGTGCCATCAGTGTTGAATCCGGGACTAGCGGGAGCAGCTACCTCCAAGAGACCCAGTACTTC.

This clonotype was observed a handful of times. V usage is TRBV5-5 and J usage is TRBJ2-1; D perhaps matches TRBD1 (6 bases). This CDR3 has 14 residues. CDR1 and CDR2 from the germline V gene are SGHKS and YYEKEE (reference sequence). V lost 4 bases, J lost 9 bases, and 17 bases lay in between. The CDR3 sequence: CASSRRDNGGEQFF. The DNA for the CDR3 is TGTGCCAGCAGCCGCCGGGACAACGGTGGTGAGCAGTTCTTC.

In its sample, this clonotype was seen a few times. The chain is built from TRBV12-3 or TRBV12-4 and TRBJ2-1, with a possible D match to TRBD2 (5 bases). There are 14 residues in the CDR3. Trimming pared 2 bases from V and 8 bases from J, leaving 13 bases between. The CDR3 loop is CASSLSGWRDEQFF. CDR3 in DNA: TGTGCCAGCAGTTTAAGTGGTTGGCGGGATGAGCAGTTCTTC.

This clonotype showed up just a few times. The chain has TRBV20-1 and TRBJ1-5, with D possibly matching TRBD1 (6 bases). V was pared by 2 bases and J by 2 bases, with 10 bases between. From germline, CDR1 is DFQATT and CDR2 SNEGSKA (reference sequence). There are 14 residues in the CDR3. The CDR3 DNA follows: TGCAGTGCTAGAAGCTCAGGGGGCAATCAGCCCCAGCATTTT. Translation gives CSARSSGGNQPQHF.

The table lists this clonotype with a few counts. The chain carries TRBV5-1 and TRBJ1-4; tentative D call: TRBD1 (6 bases). Germline CDR1 reads SGHRS; CDR2 reads YFSETQ. Between the trimmed V and J ends, which lost 0 bases and 0 bases, there was a span of 12 bases. The CDR3 runs 17 residues. CDR3 region: CASSLAGRQATNEKLFF. CDR3 bases: TGCGCCAGCAGCTTGGCCGGGCGACAGGCAACTAATGAAAAACTGTTTTTT.

As concerns this clonotype: The junction departs from germline at one end; a sequencing error may be responsible. CDR3 bases: TGTGCCGGCAGCACGCGACTAGCGGGGGAACCCACCGGGGAGCTGTTTTTT. Translation gives CAGSTRLAGEPTGELFF. The chain has TRBV5-5 and TRBJ2-2, with TRBD2 identical over 12 bases. The germline V gene encodes CDR1 SGHKS and CDR2 YYEKEE (reference sequence). The CDR3 spans 17 residues.